This T cell receptor (beta chain) comes out of a study of T cell changes during pregnancy in multiple sclerosis. The germline V and J ends were trimmed by 6 bases and 0 bases, with 11 bases remaining between them. CDR1 and CDR2 (germline): MNHNS, SASEGT. The CDR3 runs to 14 residues. The protocol was immunoSEQ multiplex PCR, while the TCRdb copy is restricted to in-frame clones and leaves out a portion. The data hold about 50,000 clones, with approximately 94% observed a single time. This TCR was sampled from a female donor with multiple sclerosis, enrolled in a pregnancy study. The chain uses TRBV6-1 and TRBJ1-1; a weak D match, TRBD1 (6 bases). The source material was CD4+ T cells from peripheral blood mononuclear cells, sampled in the third trimester of pregnancy. The CDR3 loop reads CASRVRQVNTEAFF. The CDR3 region has the DNA TGTGCCAGCAGAGTCCGACAGGTGAACACTGAAGCTTTCTTT.